These T cell receptor beta chains were read from a single sample in a study of Ad26.COV2.S vaccination and SARS-CoV-2 variants. The protocol was immunoSEQ multiplex PCR, while the TCRdb copy is restricted to in-frame clones and leaves out a portion. The sample has some 350,000 clones, 90% to 95% seen once. Specimen: peripheral blood, collected after recovery from COVID-19. These TCRs come from a human donor who had recovered from COVID-19. CDR3s include the opening cysteine and the closing phenylalanine or tryptophan. The order of the fields is D gene, J gene, V gene, clone size, CDR3 DNA, CDR3 protein. A D gene is named only where the DNA matches it firmly. Part of the rows lack a size; the others show once, few, many or a class for expanded clones.

D gene: -
J gene: TRBJ1-3
V gene: TRBV9
clone size: -
CDR3 DNA: TGTGCCAGCAGCGTAGAAGCCAGGCGGCCGGAAAACACCATATATTTT
CDR3 protein: CASSVEARRPENTIYF

D gene: -
J gene: TRBJ1-2
V gene: TRBV10-3
clone size: few
CDR3 DNA: TGTGCCATCAGTGGAAGGGAAGGAGGAACGGAAGGCTACACCTTC
CDR3 protein: CAISGREGGTEGYTF

D gene: -
J gene: TRBJ1-1
V gene: TRBV5-1
clone size: -
CDR3 DNA: TGCGCCAGCAGCCCGTCGAGGGGGGACCACACTGAAGCTTTCTTT
CDR3 protein: CASSPSRGDHTEAFF

D gene: -
J gene: TRBJ1-1
V gene: TRBV7-2
clone size: -
CDR3 DNA: TGTGCCAGCAGCCCCCGATGGAGGGGATTCACTGAAGCTTTCTTT
CDR3 protein: CASSPRWRGFTEAFF

D gene: -
J gene: TRBJ1-1
V gene: TRBV7-8
clone size: -
CDR3 DNA: TGTGCCAGCAGCTTAGTGCCCGGACGGAACACTGAAGCTTTCTTT
CDR3 protein: CASSLVPGRNTEAFF

D gene: TRBD2
J gene: TRBJ2-3
V gene: TRBV4-1
clone size: -
CDR3 DNA: TGCGCCAGCAGCCAACAGCGGGGTCTCACAGATACGCAGTATTTT
CDR3 protein: CASSQQRGLTDTQYF

D gene: TRBD2
J gene: TRBJ2-3
V gene: TRBV9
clone size: once
CDR3 DNA: TGTGCCAGCAGCGCGAGCGGGGGCGGGGATACGCAGTATTTT
CDR3 protein: CASSASGGGDTQYF

D gene: -
J gene: TRBJ2-5
V gene: TRBV9
clone size: -
CDR3 DNA: TGTGCCAGCAGCACAGGACATTACCAAGAGACCCAGTACTTC
CDR3 protein: CASSTGHYQETQYF

D gene: TRBD1
J gene: TRBJ2-5
V gene: TRBV7-9
clone size: -
CDR3 DNA: TGTGCCAGCAGCTCCGACAGGGGGTCATCCGAGACCCAGTACTTC
CDR3 protein: CASSSDRGSSETQYF

D gene: -
J gene: TRBJ2-4
V gene: TRBV18
clone size: -
CDR3 DNA: TGTGCCAGCTCACCTTCTCCAGGCGGTCCTCTAGCCAAAAACATTCAGTACTTC
CDR3 protein: CASSPSPGGPLAKNIQYF

D gene: TRBD2
J gene: TRBJ2-3
V gene: TRBV6-6
clone size: -
CDR3 DNA: TGTGCCAGCAGGCTGAGCGGGGCCCCCACAGATACGCAGTATTTT
CDR3 protein: CASRLSGAPTDTQYF

D gene: -
J gene: TRBJ1-1
V gene: TRBV11-2
clone size: -
CDR3 DNA: TGTGCCAGCAGCGCCTGGGGGGGGGCTCCTGAAGCTTTCTTT
CDR3 protein: CASSAWGGAPEAFF

D gene: -
J gene: TRBJ1-5
V gene: TRBV11-3
clone size: once
CDR3 DNA: TGTGCCAGCAAATGCAGGCCCAATCAGCCCCAGCATTTT
CDR3 protein: CASKCRPNQPQHF

D gene: -
J gene: TRBJ1-5
V gene: TRBV5-1
clone size: -
CDR3 DNA: TGCGCCAGCAGCTTGGAGGACGGAAGGAATCAGCCCCAGCATTTT
CDR3 protein: CASSLEDGRNQPQHF

D gene: -
J gene: TRBJ2-7
V gene: TRBV27
clone size: once
CDR3 DNA: TGTGCCGCCGGGGGCGGAACCTACGAGCAGTACTTC
CDR3 protein: CAAGGGTYEQYF

D gene: -
J gene: TRBJ1-1
V gene: TRBV5-5
clone size: -
CDR3 DNA: TGTGCCAGCAGCTCACTAACCCCCGGGACAAAGAACACTGAAGCTTTCTTT
CDR3 protein: CASSSLTPGTKNTEAFF

D gene: TRBD1
J gene: TRBJ1-2
V gene: TRBV13
clone size: once
CDR3 DNA: TGTGCCAGCAGCTTAGGCCGGGGGACAGGGGAATATGGCTACACCTTC
CDR3 protein: CASSLGRGTGEYGYTF

D gene: TRBD2
J gene: TRBJ2-1
V gene: TRBV9
clone size: -
CDR3 DNA: TGTGCCAGCAGCGTAGTAGTAGCGGGGGTCGGGAATGAGCAGTTCTTC
CDR3 protein: CASSVVVAGVGNEQFF

D gene: -
J gene: TRBJ2-5
V gene: TRBV5-1
clone size: -
CDR3 DNA: TGCGCCAGCAGGTCAGGGGGGCCGGGGGAGACCCAGTACTTC
CDR3 protein: CASRSGGPGETQYF

D gene: TRBD1
J gene: TRBJ2-5
V gene: TRBV24-1
clone size: -
CDR3 DNA: TGTGCCACCAGTGATCCTCGGACAGGTTTGGGAGAGACCCAGTACTTC
CDR3 protein: CATSDPRTGLGETQYF

D gene: TRBD1
J gene: TRBJ1-1
V gene: TRBV14
clone size: -
CDR3 DNA: TGTGCCAGCAGCCTCACCGGGCCCAGGGGGGGGAGTGGCACTGAAGCTTTCTTT
CDR3 protein: CASSLTGPRGGSGTEAFF

D gene: TRBD2
J gene: TRBJ2-7
V gene: TRBV10-3
clone size: -
CDR3 DNA: TGTGCCATCAGTGATGGTCTAGCGGGGTCCCACTCCTACGAGCAGTACTTC
CDR3 protein: CAISDGLAGSHSYEQYF

D gene: -
J gene: TRBJ1-1
V gene: TRBV5-1
clone size: -
CDR3 DNA: TGCGCCAGCAGCTTGGGGGCAGCCCTGTCGAACACTGAAGCTTTCTTT
CDR3 protein: CASSLGAALSNTEAFF

D gene: -
J gene: TRBJ1-5
V gene: TRBV5-5
clone size: -
CDR3 DNA: TGTGCCAGCAGCCTCATAGGAAGGGACAATCAGCCCCAGCATTTT
CDR3 protein: CASSLIGRDNQPQHF

D gene: TRBD1
J gene: TRBJ1-2
V gene: TRBV28
clone size: -
CDR3 DNA: TGTGCCAGCAGCCCACATCCAGGGGGAAACTATGGCTACACCTTC
CDR3 protein: CASSPHPGGNYGYTF

D gene: TRBD1
J gene: TRBJ1-2
V gene: TRBV6-2/TRBV6-3
clone size: -
CDR3 DNA: TGTGCCAGCAGTCCAGACAGGGCCCAAATGAGATGCACCTTC
CDR3 protein: CASSPDRAQMRCTF

D gene: -
J gene: TRBJ2-7
V gene: TRBV9
clone size: -
CDR3 DNA: TGTGCCAGCAGCGTAGACGGGCGTAGCCACGAGCAGTACTTC
CDR3 protein: CASSVDGRSHEQYF

D gene: TRBD1
J gene: TRBJ1-1
V gene: TRBV10-2
clone size: -
CDR3 DNA: TGCGCCAGCATATCGGGACAGGGGGCCATCACTGAAGCTTTCTTT
CDR3 protein: CASISGQGAITEAFF

D gene: -
J gene: TRBJ1-2
V gene: TRBV27
clone size: -
CDR3 DNA: TGTGCCAGCAGTTTCGAAGGGGGGTACTATGGCTACACCTTC
CDR3 protein: CASSFEGGYYGYTF

D gene: -
J gene: TRBJ2-2
V gene: TRBV19
clone size: -
CDR3 DNA: TGTGCCAGTAGTACCAGGATACAGGGCCCCTCGACCGGGGAGCTGTTTTTT
CDR3 protein: CASSTRIQGPSTGELFF

D gene: -
J gene: TRBJ2-5
V gene: TRBV7-2
clone size: -
CDR3 DNA: TGTGCCAGCAGCTTATACGGCAACCAAGAGACCCAGTACTTC
CDR3 protein: CASSLYGNQETQYF

D gene: -
J gene: TRBJ1-6
V gene: TRBV6-5
clone size: -
CDR3 DNA: TGTGCCAGCAGTTACGGGGGGGCGAATTCACCCCTCCACTTT
CDR3 protein: CASSYGGANSPLHF

D gene: -
J gene: TRBJ2-1
V gene: TRBV10-2
clone size: -
CDR3 DNA: TGCGCCAGCAGTGCCAATGAGCAGTTCTTC
CDR3 protein: CASSANEQFF

D gene: -
J gene: TRBJ1-3
V gene: TRBV7-9
clone size: -
CDR3 DNA: TGTGCCAGCAGCTTTTCGGGGGGCTCGGCTCCTGGAAACACCATATATTTT
CDR3 protein: CASSFSGGSAPGNTIYF

D gene: -
J gene: TRBJ2-2
V gene: TRBV15
clone size: -
CDR3 DNA: TGTGCCACCACCTCCGGGTATGGGACACTAAGAACTAAGGGCACCGGGGAGCTGTTTTTT
CDR3 protein: CATTSGYGTLRTKGTGELFF

D gene: -
J gene: TRBJ1-1
V gene: TRBV19
clone size: -
CDR3 DNA: TGTGCCAGTAGTAGAAGGGAGCCCACTGAAGCTTTCTTT
CDR3 protein: CASSRREPTEAFF

D gene: -
J gene: TRBJ2-7
V gene: TRBV6-5
clone size: -
CDR3 DNA: TGTGCCAGCAGTTACTCGAGGACAGTCCCCTACGAGCAGTACTTC
CDR3 protein: CASSYSRTVPYEQYF

D gene: TRBD1
J gene: TRBJ2-7
V gene: TRBV6-6
clone size: -
CDR3 DNA: TGTGCCAGCAGAACGCAGGGGGCAGCGGTTTCCTACGAGCAGTACTTC
CDR3 protein: CASRTQGAAVSYEQYF

D gene: -
J gene: TRBJ1-3
V gene: TRBV13
clone size: -
CDR3 DNA: TGTGCCAGCAGCTTAACCGGAAACACCATATATTTT
CDR3 protein: CASSLTGNTIYF

D gene: -
J gene: TRBJ2-7
V gene: TRBV3-1/TRBV3-2
clone size: -
CDR3 DNA: TGTGCCAGCAGCCAAGAGGTCCCCTACGAGCAGTACTTC
CDR3 protein: CASSQEVPYEQYF

D gene: -
J gene: TRBJ1-2
V gene: TRBV18
clone size: -
CDR3 DNA: TGTGCCAGCTCACCACCCTTTGACAGACGTAACTATGGCTACACCTTC
CDR3 protein: CASSPPFDRRNYGYTF

D gene: TRBD2
J gene: TRBJ2-3
V gene: TRBV6-5
clone size: -
CDR3 DNA: TGTGCCAGCAGTTCCCCAGCGGGGGTCACAGATACGCAGTATTTT
CDR3 protein: CASSSPAGVTDTQYF

D gene: TRBD2
J gene: TRBJ2-5
V gene: TRBV2
clone size: -
CDR3 DNA: TGTGCCAGCAGGGGGACTAGTGGCGAGACCCAGTACTTC
CDR3 protein: CASRGTSGETQYF

D gene: -
J gene: TRBJ2-4
V gene: TRBV10-1
clone size: -
CDR3 DNA: TGCGCCAGCAGTCCGGACAGTAGTCTAGTCAAAAACATTCAGTACTTC
CDR3 protein: CASSPDSSLVKNIQYF

D gene: -
J gene: TRBJ2-2
V gene: TRBV5-1
clone size: -
CDR3 DNA: TGCGCCAGCAGCTTTCGGGGCAACACCGGGGAGCTGTTTTTT
CDR3 protein: CASSFRGNTGELFF

D gene: -
J gene: TRBJ1-6
V gene: TRBV11-2
clone size: -
CDR3 DNA: TGTGCCAGCAGCCTTGGGCCGAGCTCCTATAATTCACCCCTCCACTTT
CDR3 protein: CASSLGPSSYNSPLHF

D gene: TRBD1
J gene: TRBJ1-1
V gene: TRBV19
clone size: -
CDR3 DNA: TGTGCCAGTAGGCTACAGGGGGCGGCTGAAGCTTTCTTT
CDR3 protein: CASRLQGAAEAFF

D gene: -
J gene: TRBJ1-3
V gene: TRBV2
clone size: once
CDR3 DNA: TGTGCCAGCAGTGAATCGGAGGGAAACACCATATATTTT
CDR3 protein: CASSESEGNTIYF

D gene: -
J gene: TRBJ1-5
V gene: TRBV3-1/TRBV3-2
clone size: -
CDR3 DNA: TGTGCCAGCAGCCAAGACACGGGGGTGCCCCAGCCCCAGCATTTT
CDR3 protein: CASSQDTGVPQPQHF

D gene: -
J gene: TRBJ2-1
V gene: TRBV13
clone size: -
CDR3 DNA: TGTGCCAGCAGCTTAGGAGGGACCGATGAGCAGTTCTTC
CDR3 protein: CASSLGGTDEQFF